This T cell receptor beta chain was identified during a study of cytomegalovirus exposure and HLA in healthy donors. Study results and limitations: TCR beta V segments were, for the most part, productive about 87% or about 30% of the time in an earlier analysis.

Vbeta (60) and Jbeta (13) primers were used in the PCR. Data came from immunoSEQ multiplex PCR; TCRdb stores just in-frame clones and leaves some out. Of over 150,000 clones in the sample, around 77% were seen once. The germline V gene encodes CDR1 MDHEN and CDR2 SYDVKM. The CDR3 totals 17 residues. V gave up 6 bases and J gave up 0 bases, with 18 bases separating them. As for this clone: The antigen is undetermined.

This chain joins TRBV28 and TRBJ1-3, with D possibly being TRBD1 (6 bases). The clonotype was recovered from a woman in her twenties or thirties in good health and CMV-seronegative. Specimen: PBMCs. The CDR3 region is CASRVDRSPYSGNTIYF. CDR3 nucleotide sequence: TGTGCCAGCAGGGTCGACAGGTCACCTTACTCTGGAAACACCATATATTTT.